One and the same sample provided the 24 T cell receptor beta chains below, sequenced in a study of breast tumors, draining lymph nodes, adjacent tissues. Breast cancer patients provided tissue from their axillary draining lymph nodes. MiXCR was run by TCRdb on the multiplex PCR reads, yielding one entry per CDR3 protein. The data contain approximately 90,000 distinct CDR3 sequences, approximately 30% of them singletons. Sequencing was carried out using axillary lymph node tissue. These receptors all come from a female donor with breast cancer. Some clones in this sample may be carry-over from other donors' samples.

This clonotype showed up many times. The chain recombines TRBV6-5 with TRBJ2-7; D remains ambiguous. The CDR3 is 15 residues long. Trimming removed 5 bases at V and 3 bases at J, with 17 bases between. CDR1 and CDR2 (germline): MNHEY, SVGAGI. CDR3 in amino acids: CASSPPVEANYEQYF. For the CDR3, the DNA is TGTGCCAGCAGTCCCCCCGTAGAGGCGAACTACGAGCAGTACTTC.

This clonotype was seen ten or more times. The chain carries TRBV11-2 and TRBJ2-5, with 9 bases that match TRBD2. The CDR3 extends over 16 amino acids. V was pared by 5 bases and J by 5 bases, with 12 bases of the junction left unmatched. CDR1 is SGHAT, CDR2 FQNNGV, per germline. CDR3 bases: TGTGCCAGCAGCCGAGGGGTAGCGGGAGAGTGGGAGACCCAGTACTTC. Translated: CASSRGVAGEWETQYF.

Comments on this clonotype: The junction departs from the called germline gene at one end, perhaps through a read error. The CDR3 sequence is CASTNGHTGTQYF. Here the CDR3 DNA reads TGTGCCAGCACCAACGGCCACACAGGTACGCAGTATTTT. The chain carries TRBV12-3 or TRBV12-4 and TRBJ2-3; a weak D match, TRBD1 (5 bases). CDR3 size: 13 residues.

This clonotype was picked up many times. The chain carries TRBV19 and TRBJ1-4; 7 nucleotides agree with TRBD1. Germline V gene data show CDR1 as LNHDA and CDR2 as SQIVND (reference sequence). Trimming took 7 bases from V and 8 from J; bases not matched to a gene: 7. This CDR3 contains 13 residues. The CDR3 protein is CASKQGNREKLFF. The CDR3 DNA follows: TGTGCCAGTAAACAGGGGAATCGGGAAAAACTGTTTTTT.

This clonotype was seen at least ten times. CDR3 residues: CASSEPGINNEQFF. Written as DNA, the CDR3 is TGTGCCAGCAGCGAGCCCGGGATTAACAATGAGCAGTTCTTC. The chain joins TRBV9 to TRBJ2-1, with D perhaps matching TRBD2 (5 bases). Germline V gives CDR1 SGDLS, CDR2 YYNGEE. The CDR3 consists of 14 residues. The V end was cut by 3 bases, the J end by 5 bases, with 12 bases between.

This clonotype was detected a few times. This could be a read error, since a much larger clone is one nucleotide away. The chain combines TRBV5-6 with TRBJ2-7; no definite D call. The germline V gene has CDR1 SGHDT and CDR2 YYEEEE. V lost 0 bases and J 0 bases, leaving 10 bases between the germline ends. The CDR3 covers 15 residues. The CDR3 region is CASSLVGPYSYEQYF. CDR3 nucleotides: TGTGCCAGCAGCTTGGTTGGTCCGTACTCCTACGAGCAGTACTTC.

There are many counts of this clonotype. The gene calls are TRBV4-3 and TRBJ1-4; D is unresolved. V lost 0 bases to trimming and J lost 0 bases, with 8 bases between them. This CDR3 has 16 amino acids. The V gene's germline CDR1 is LGHNA and CDR2 YSLEER. CDR3 in DNA: TGCGCCAGCAGCCAAGATCGCGGCGCAACTAATGAAAAACTGTTTTTT. It encodes CASSQDRGATNEKLFF.

As regards this clonotype: A clone one base away is much larger, so this may be a read error. The gene calls are TRBV5-1 and TRBJ1-1; a possible D gene is TRBD1 (6 bases). Germline V gives CDR1 SGHRS, CDR2 YFSETQ. The CDR3 is made up of 14 amino acids. The CDR3 reads CASSLGTANTEALF. For the CDR3, the DNA is TGCGCCAGCAGCTTGGGGACAGCGAACACTGAAGCTCTCTTT.

This clonotype was counted many times. Possible read error: a much larger clone is one base away. The chain uses TRBV5-1 and TRBJ2-1; the match to TRBD2 covers 11 bases. The V segment lost 4 bases and the J segment 13 bases; nucleotides outside the gene matches: 7. Germline CDR1 is SGHRS and CDR2 is YFSETQ. The length of the CDR3 is 13 residues. The CDR3 DNA reads as TGCGCCAGCAGCCCATCGGGACTAGCGGACCAGTTCTTC. Translated: CASSPSGLADQFF. The whole variable domain, remainder taken from reference TRBV5-1 and TRBJ2-1, is KAGVTQTPRYLIKTRGQQVTLSCSPISGHRSVSWYQQTPGQGLQFLFEYFSETQRNKGNFPGRFSGRQFSNSRSEMNVSTLELGDSALYLCASSPSGLADQFFGPGTRLTVL.

This clonotype came up many times. The chain uses TRBV7-3 and TRBJ2-2; no definite D call. CDR1 SGHTA and CDR2 FQGTGA come from the germline V gene. Trimming stripped 5 bases from V and 3 bases from J, with 7 bases between. The CDR3 loop spans 13 amino acids. DNA for the CDR3: TGTGCCAGCAGCCTCGGCCACACCGGGGAGCTGTTTTTT. Translating gives CASSLGHTGELFF.

The V gene is TRBV6-2 or TRBV6-3, the J gene TRBJ2-2; the D gene is possibly TRBD2 (6 bases). This CDR3 comprises 16 residues. V was pared by 11 bases and J by 4 bases, with 23 bases between. Germline V gives CDR1 MNHEY, CDR2 SVGEGT. CDR3 sequence: CASCIRGGLVTGELFF. The DNA of the CDR3 is TGTGCCTCCTGTATTCGAGGAGGGCTGGTCACCGGGGAGCTGTTTTTT.

This clonotype showed up many times. This chain uses TRBV27 with TRBJ1-2; 9 bases match TRBD1. The CDR3 contains 16 residues. Germline CDR1 and CDR2: MNHEY and SMNVEV (reference sequence). V dropped 5 bases and J dropped 5; count of bases not matched to a gene: 12. CDR3 nucleotides: TGTGCCAGCAGTACCACAGGGGGCCTTTTGGAATATGGCTACACCTTC. Translating gives CASSTTGGLLEYGYTF.

This clonotype was detected many times. The gene calls are TRBV14 and TRBJ2-1, with 9 bases aligning to TRBD1. CDR1 and CDR2 from the germline V gene are SGHDN and FVKESK. This CDR3 region has 15 residues. The V segment lost 0 bases and the J segment 8 bases; nucleotides outside the gene matches: 5. The CDR3, as DNA: TGTGCCAGCAGCCAAGAGGGACAGGGTATCGATGAGCAGTTCTTC. This encodes CASSQEGQGIDEQFF.

This clonotype has a count of ten or more. CDR3 amino acids: CATQDLAGGADTQYF. The DNA for the CDR3 is TGTGCCACCCAAGATTTAGCGGGAGGAGCGGATACGCAGTATTTT. The chain links TRBV15 to TRBJ2-3; 10 bases line up with TRBD2. The J segment lost 6 bases and the V segment lost 8 bases, leaving 11 bases of the junction unmatched. The germline gives CDR1 LNHNV, CDR2 YYDKDF (reference sequence). The CDR3 loop spans 15 amino acids.

This clonotype turned up a few times. This chain links TRBV15 with TRBJ2-1, with 14 nucleotides matching TRBD2. CDR1 LNHNV and CDR2 YYDKDF come from the germline V gene (reference sequence). CDR3 length equals 19 residues. V dropped 2 bases and J dropped 9; count of bases not matched to a gene: 15. CDR3 residues: CATSRMGTSGSGTSREQFF. The DNA of the CDR3 is TGTGCCACCAGCAGAATGGGGACTAGCGGGAGTGGAACGTCACGTGAGCAGTTCTTC.

V gene TRBV15 combines with J gene TRBJ1-1, with D unresolved. CDR1 and CDR2 (germline): LNHNV, YYDKDF (reference sequence). Trimming stripped 3 bases from V and 5 bases from J, with 7 bases between. The CDR3 is 12 residues long. The CDR3 region has the DNA TGTGCCACCAGCAGGAGAGGGACTGAAGCTTTCTTT. Translation: CATSRRGTEAFF.

Many counts were recorded for this clonotype. The chain carries TRBV12-3 or TRBV12-4 and TRBJ1-5, with 7 positions matching TRBD1. Trimming took 4 bases from V and 4 from J; bases not matched to a gene: 10. The CDR3 is 16 amino acids. The CDR3 loop reads CASSSAPTGTNQPQHF. For the CDR3, the DNA is TGTGCCAGCAGTTCGGCCCCGACAGGGACGAATCAGCCCCAGCATTTT.

Concerning this clonotype itself: One end of the junction varies from germline; a read error may be responsible. V gene TRBV20-1 combines with J gene TRBJ2-6, with D perhaps TRBD2 (5 bases). This CDR3 is built from 14 residues. CDR1 is DFQATT and CDR2 is SNEGSKA in the germline V gene (reference sequence). CDR3 in DNA: TGCAGTGCTAGAGAGGGTCGGGGAGCCACCGTCCTGACTTTC. Translating gives CSAREGRGATVLTF.

This clonotype came up a few times. The V call is TRBV28, the J call TRBJ2-7, with 8 bases that match TRBD2. The germline V gene encodes CDR1 MDHEN and CDR2 SYDVKM. This CDR3 is built from 13 residues. V gave up 7 bases and J gave up 6 bases; unmatched junction bases: 8. CDR3 protein: CASIPPGGFEQYF. CDR3 in DNA: TGTGCCAGCATTCCTCCGGGGGGGTTCGAGCAGTACTTC.

Ten or more counts support this clonotype. The rearrangement uses TRBV19 and TRBJ2-1; the match to TRBD2 covers 10 bases. V was clipped by 5 bases and J by 3 bases; unmatched bases: 7. Germline V CDR1 and CDR2: LNHDA, SQIVND (reference sequence). CDR3 length equals 16 residues. The CDR3 region is CASSLSGTSDYNEQFF. The CDR3 DNA is TGTGCCAGTAGTCTTTCCGGGACTAGCGACTACAATGAGCAGTTCTTC.

This clonotype turned up a few times. The junction shows a germline mismatch at one end, possibly a read error. This chain connects TRBV6-5 to TRBJ1-5; possibly TRBD1 for D (5 bases). CDR1 and CDR2 (germline): MNHEY, SVGAGI. CDR3 length: 15 residues. The CDR3 region is CASSHGGELNQPQHF. Written as DNA, the CDR3 is TGTGCCAGCAGTCACGGAGGGGAGCTGAATCAGCCCCAGCATTTC.

This clonotype showed up many times. The rearrangement joins TRBV5-1 to TRBJ2-3, with 8 bases that match TRBD2. V lost 4 bases, J lost 6 bases, and 4 bases stayed unmatched. The CDR3 runs to 13 residues. Germline lookup yields CDR1 SGHRS and CDR2 YFSETQ. The CDR3 sequence is CASSRGGADTQYF. In DNA, the CDR3 is TGCGCCAGCAGCCGGGGGGGGGCGGATACGCAGTATTTT.

This clonotype was recorded at least ten times. The CDR3 loop reads CASSLSSRRDKTKNIQYF. Here the CDR3 DNA reads TGTGCCAGCAGTTTAAGTAGTAGGCGGGATAAGACCAAAAACATTCAGTACTTC. The chain carries TRBV12-3 or TRBV12-4 and TRBJ2-4; D may be TRBD2 (6 bases). V was cut by 2 bases and J by 2 bases, with 19 bases left in between. The CDR3 has 18 amino acids.

This clonotype was seen ten or more times. The chain uses TRBV12-3 or TRBV12-4 and TRBJ2-1; D might be TRBD2 (6 bases). The CDR3 contains 14 residues. The V gene lost 3 bases and the J gene lost 7 bases, with 13 bases spanning the gap. CDR3 in DNA: TGTGCCAGCAGTTTGGGGGGTCGAGAGAATGAGCAGTTCTTC. Translation gives CASSLGGRENEQFF.